The rows below give T cell receptor beta chains drawn from one sample of a study of T cells in Graves' hyperthyroidism and ophthalmopathy. Each CDR3 protein gets one entry after TCRdb re-called the multiplex PCR reads with MiXCR. The repertoire holds fewer than 650,000 distinct CDR3 sequences, with around 15% as singletons. Input material: blood. These receptors were collected from a woman between 40 and 50 years old with Graves' hyperthyroidism. The CDR3 runs from the conserved cysteine through the conserved F or W. D genes are given only for firm matches. The size of a clone is reported for some rows only, either as once, few or many, or as a class for expanded clones.

J gene,clone size,V gene,D gene,CDR3 DNA,CDR3 protein
TRBJ2-1,.,TRBV6-1,TRBD2,TGTGCCAGCAGTGCCCTTACTAGCGGGAGTAAAAATGAGCAGTTCTTC,CASSALTSGSKNEQFF
TRBJ1-6,.,TRBV4-1,TRBD1,TGCGCCAGCAGCCATCCCAAGGGGACAGGAGGGAATTCACCCCTCCACTTT,CASSHPKGTGGNSPLHF
TRBJ2-1,many,TRBV28,.,TGTGCCAGCTTGTCAGCCTCCTACAATGAGCAGTTCTTC,CASLSASYNEQFF
TRBJ2-1,many,TRBV12-3/TRBV12-4,.,TGTGCCAGCAGTTTGGGCAGGAATCCGGTCAATGAGCAGTTCTTC,CASSLGRNPVNEQFF
TRBJ1-2,many,TRBV3-1,TRBD1,TGTGCCAGCAGCCGTCCGGGACAGGGACGTGGCTACACCTTC,CASSRPGQGRGYTF
TRBJ2-5,many,TRBV20-1,.,TGCAGTGCTAGAGACCCCCCGGGACGGTCGAAAGAGACCCAGTACTTC,CSARDPPGRSKETQYF
TRBJ1-1,many,TRBV13,TRBD1,TGCGCCAGCAGCCTCCTTGGACAGGGGAACACTGAAGCTTTCTTT,CASSLLGQGNTEAFF
TRBJ2-7,.,TRBV18,TRBD1,TGTGCCAGCTCACCGAGTACAGGGGTAGGCTCCTACGAGCAGTACTTC,CASSPSTGVGSYEQYF
TRBJ2-1,many,TRBV13,TRBD2,TGTGCCAGCAGCCCCCTCCTTCGGACTAGCGGGGACTCCTACAATGAGCAGTTCTTC,CASSPLLRTSGDSYNEQFF
TRBJ2-7,few,TRBV29-1,.,TGCAGCGCCGTTTCGGGGCAGGCCCGCGAGCAGTACTTC,CSAVSGQAREQYF
TRBJ2-1,many,TRBV7-3,.,TGTGCCAGCAGCCATAGACAGAACAATGAGCAGTTCTTC,CASSHRQNNEQFF
TRBJ2-1,many,TRBV5-5,TRBD1,TGTGCCAGCAGCGGGACAGGGAAGGACTACAATGAGCAGTTCTTC,CASSGTGKDYNEQFF
TRBJ1-5,few,TRBV19,TRBD1,TGTGCCAGTCGATTACAGGGGGGCGGCAATCAGCCCCAGCATTTT,CASRLQGGGNQPQHF
TRBJ2-1,few,TRBV7-9,.,TGTGCCAGCAGCTCAGCTAGCGACCTGTACAATGAGCAGTTCTTC,CASSSASDLYNEQFF
TRBJ1-2,many,TRBV2,.,TGTGCCAGCAGTGAGCAGGGCGGGGGAAACTATGGCTACACCTTC,CASSEQGGGNYGYTF
TRBJ1-1,.,TRBV28,.,TGTGCCAGCAGACTACCAGGGCCTAGCACTGAAGCTTTCTTT,CASRLPGPSTEAFF
TRBJ2-3,many,TRBV6-1,.,TGTGCCAGCAGTGAATCCCAACTAGCCTCGGATACGCAGTATTTT,CASSESQLASDTQYF
TRBJ1-2,few,TRBV20-1,.,TGCAGTGCCGAGGGGGTGGGGGGGGCGAACTATGGCTACACCTTC,CSAEGVGGANYGYTF
TRBJ1-5,.,TRBV6-2/TRBV6-3,.,TGTGCCAGCGACGAGCAGGGCTTTCAGCCCCAGCATTTT,CASDEQGFQPQHF
TRBJ2-7,many,TRBV3-1,TRBD1,TGTGCCAGCACCCTGAGTGGGACAGCAACCTACGAGCAGTACTTC,CASTLSGTATYEQYF
TRBJ2-1,many,TRBV28,.,TGTGCCAGCAGTTTAAATGACTCGGAGCAGTTCTTC,CASSLNDSEQFF
TRBJ1-6,.,TRBV25-1,.,TGTGCCACCGCGGACGGGGCTTTAACCCTCCACTTT,CATADGALTLHF
TRBJ1-5,.,TRBV20-1,.,TGCAGTGCTAAATCAGGGACAAGCAATCAGCCCCAGCATTTT,CSAKSGTSNQPQHF
TRBJ1-5,many,TRBV2,.,TGTGCCAGCAGAGCAGACGGGGGCAATCAGCCCCAGCATTTT,CASRADGGNQPQHF
TRBJ2-2,few,TRBV9,TRBD2,TGTGCCAGCAGCCCAACCCTAGCGGAGAGAACCGGGGAGCTGTTTTTT,CASSPTLAERTGELFF
TRBJ1-1,.,TRBV6-1,.,TGTGCCAGCAGACACCGAGTGAACACTGAAGCTTTCTTT,CASRHRVNTEAFF
TRBJ1-5,many,TRBV2,.,TGTGCCAGCAGTGGGGCTGAGAGTTCGATTGGCAATCAGCCCCAGCATTTT,CASSGAESSIGNQPQHF
TRBJ2-3,many,TRBV18,TRBD2,TGTGCCAGCTCACCAATCGGACTAGCGGGGAACACAGATACGCAGTATTTT,CASSPIGLAGNTDTQYF